The rows below give T cell receptor beta chains drawn from one sample of a study of T cells after yellow fever vaccination. TCRdb itself ran the 5' RACE reads through MiXCR, one entry per CDR3 protein. The sample lists 100,000 to 150,000 distinct CDR3 sequences, roughly 8.2% seen once, with 40% in the top ten. Here the sequenced sample was CD8+ T cells sorted from PBMCs, taken on the day of the yellow fever booster vaccination. These receptors were taken from a man younger than 35 who received the YFV17D yellow fever vaccine. Both conserved end residues are part of each CDR3. Each record gives: J gene, V gene, CDR3 protein.

TRBJ2-1,TRBV24-1,CATSDRGTSGWYEQFF
TRBJ2-4,TRBV15,CATSPDDTVSKNIQYF
TRBJ2-7,TRBV7-6,CASSLTKGQGGLDEQYF
TRBJ2-1,TRBV12-3/TRBV12-4,CASSRGHYNEQFF
TRBJ2-1,TRBV10-3,CAISDPLISGNYNEQFF
TRBJ2-2,TRBV25-1,CASSEYLTGELFF
TRBJ2-7,TRBV29-1,CSIKDRAYEQYF
TRBJ1-4,TRBV7-2,CASSFGFPNEKLFF
TRBJ2-1,TRBV12-3/TRBV12-4,CASSLGTRGGRDEQFF
TRBJ1-3,TRBV5-1,CASSLGQGVFSGNTIYF
TRBJ1-2,TRBV29-1,CSVFRGYYGYTF
TRBJ1-1,TRBV27,CASSSGGELMNTEAFF
TRBJ1-4,TRBV4-1,CASEQHLRPPLNEKLFF
TRBJ1-1,TRBV27,CASSRQLYGGTEAFF
TRBJ2-1,TRBV29-1,CSAHGIGNEQFF
TRBJ1-5,TRBV28,CASRITGVYSNQPQHF
TRBJ2-1,TRBV20-1,CSANARRSYNEQFF
TRBJ1-6,TRBV5-1,CASSSRDRENSPLHF
TRBJ2-2,TRBV4-1,CASSHRTYTGELFF
TRBJ2-1,TRBV7-6,CASSRSELTGNNEQFF
TRBJ2-3,TRBV9,CASSASGGLITDTQYF
TRBJ1-1,TRBV20-1,CSASGGHLNTEAFF
TRBJ2-4,TRBV6-2/TRBV6-3,CASSSLFGRNKNIQYF
TRBJ2-7,TRBV7-6,CASSSEPGPYYEQYF
TRBJ1-2,TRBV6-2/TRBV6-3,CASSLRQLYGYTF
TRBJ2-3,TRBV5-5,CASSPDIRDTQYF
TRBJ2-1,TRBV6-2/TRBV6-3,CASSYTGNEQFF
TRBJ2-5,TRBV10-3,CAISEGGGETQYF
TRBJ2-7,TRBV6-5,CASSYRQGSEQYF
TRBJ2-2,TRBV6-5,CASSEGGAGELFF
TRBJ2-2,TRBV2,CASRRSGELFF
TRBJ1-1,TRBV6-5,CASSPLLNTEAFF
TRBJ1-1,TRBV10-2,CASSSETLNTEAFF
TRBJ2-3,TRBV15,CATSRQDRGLTDTQYF
TRBJ2-7,TRBV6-5,CASSYVRAYEQYF
TRBJ2-5,TRBV29-1,CSVEFVGGMETQYF
TRBJ2-3,TRBV4-2,CASSREISSLQDTQYF
TRBJ2-5,TRBV7-3,CASSNPNTETQYF
TRBJ1-2,TRBV6-2/TRBV6-3,CASSPRRKRDYGYTF
TRBJ2-5,TRBV13,CASSLDNQETQYF
TRBJ2-1,TRBV2,CASSSSDVGQFF
TRBJ2-3,TRBV3-1,CASSQGLVRDTQYF
TRBJ2-7,TRBV10-3,CAISYRDRNYEQYF
TRBJ2-4,TRBV5-4,CASWETENIQYF
TRBJ2-3,TRBV5-6,CASSSDGNTQYF
TRBJ2-4,TRBV5-6,CASSLARGRGFPLAKNIQYF